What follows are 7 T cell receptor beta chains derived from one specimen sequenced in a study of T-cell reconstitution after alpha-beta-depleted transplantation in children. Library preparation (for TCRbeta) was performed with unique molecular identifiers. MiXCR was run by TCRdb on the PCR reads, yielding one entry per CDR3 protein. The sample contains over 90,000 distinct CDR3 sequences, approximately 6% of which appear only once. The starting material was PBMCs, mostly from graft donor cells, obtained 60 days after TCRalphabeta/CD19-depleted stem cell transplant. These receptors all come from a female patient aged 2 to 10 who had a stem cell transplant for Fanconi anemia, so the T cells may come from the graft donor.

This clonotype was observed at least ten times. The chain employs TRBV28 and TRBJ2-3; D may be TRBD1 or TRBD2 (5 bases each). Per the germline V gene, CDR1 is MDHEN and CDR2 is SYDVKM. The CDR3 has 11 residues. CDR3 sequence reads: CRGTSTDTQYF. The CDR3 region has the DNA TGTCGTGGGACCTCCACAGATACGCAGTATTTT. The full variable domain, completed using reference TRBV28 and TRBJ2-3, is DVKVTQSSRYLVKRTGEKVFLECVQDMDHENMFWYRQDPGLGLRLIYFSYDVKMKEKGDIPEGYSVSREKKERFSLILESASTNQTSMYLCRGTSTDTQYFGPGTRLTVL.

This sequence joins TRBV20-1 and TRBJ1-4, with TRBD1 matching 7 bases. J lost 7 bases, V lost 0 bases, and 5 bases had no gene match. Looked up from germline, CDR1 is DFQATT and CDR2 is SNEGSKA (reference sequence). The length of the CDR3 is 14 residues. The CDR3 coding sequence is TGCAGTGCTAGAGATAGGGGGCAGGCTGAAAAACTGTTTTTT. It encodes CSARDRGQAEKLFF.

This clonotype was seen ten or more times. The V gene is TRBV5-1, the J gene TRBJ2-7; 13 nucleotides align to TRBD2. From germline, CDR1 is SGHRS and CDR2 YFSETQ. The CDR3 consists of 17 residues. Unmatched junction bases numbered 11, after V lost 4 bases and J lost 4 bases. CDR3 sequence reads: CASSLGTSGVPGYEQYF. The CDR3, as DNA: TGCGCCAGCAGCCTAGGGACTAGCGGGGTGCCCGGGTACGAGCAGTACTTC.

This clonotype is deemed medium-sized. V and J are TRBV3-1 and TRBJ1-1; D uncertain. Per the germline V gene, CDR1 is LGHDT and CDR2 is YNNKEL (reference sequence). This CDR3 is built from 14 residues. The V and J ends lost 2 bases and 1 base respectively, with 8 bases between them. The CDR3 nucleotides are TGTGCCAGCAGCCAACGGGTGACGAACACTGAAGCTTTCTTT. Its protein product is CASSQRVTNTEAFF.

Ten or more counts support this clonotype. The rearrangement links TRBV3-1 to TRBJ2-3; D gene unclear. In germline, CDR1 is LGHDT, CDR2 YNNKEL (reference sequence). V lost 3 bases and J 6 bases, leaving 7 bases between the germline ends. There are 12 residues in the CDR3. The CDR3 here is CASSQVRDTQYF. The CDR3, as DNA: TGTGCCAGCAGCCAGGTGCGGGATACGCAGTATTTT.

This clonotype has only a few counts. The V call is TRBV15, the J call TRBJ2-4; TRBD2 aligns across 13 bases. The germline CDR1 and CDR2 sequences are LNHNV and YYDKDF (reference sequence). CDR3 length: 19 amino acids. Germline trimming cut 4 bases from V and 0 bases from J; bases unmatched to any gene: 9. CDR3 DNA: TGTGCCACCAGCAAAACTAGCGGGGGGGCTTCCAGAGCCAAAAACATTCAGTACTTC. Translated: CATSKTSGGASRAKNIQYF.

The CDR3: CASTGDRGRNEQFF. For the CDR3, the DNA is TGCGCCAGCACCGGGGACAGGGGGCGAAATGAGCAGTTCTTC. The chain is built from TRBV4-1 and TRBJ2-1; 12 bases line up with TRBD1. This CDR3 spans 14 amino acids. J was trimmed by 7 bases and V by 7 bases; bases with no gene match: 5. Germline V gene lookup returns CDR1 MGHRA and CDR2 YSYEKL.